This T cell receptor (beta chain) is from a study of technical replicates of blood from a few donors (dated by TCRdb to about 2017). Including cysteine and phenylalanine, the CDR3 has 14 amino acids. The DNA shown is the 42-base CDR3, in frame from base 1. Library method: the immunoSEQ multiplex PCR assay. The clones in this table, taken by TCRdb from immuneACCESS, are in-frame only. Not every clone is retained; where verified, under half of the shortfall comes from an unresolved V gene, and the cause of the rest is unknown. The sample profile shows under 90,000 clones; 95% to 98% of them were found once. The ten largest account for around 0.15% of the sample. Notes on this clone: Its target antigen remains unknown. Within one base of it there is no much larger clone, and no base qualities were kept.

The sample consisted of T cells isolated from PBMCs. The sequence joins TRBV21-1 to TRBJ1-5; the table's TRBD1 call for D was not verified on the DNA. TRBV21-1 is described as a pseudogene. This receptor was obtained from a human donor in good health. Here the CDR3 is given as CASRLQGANQPQHF. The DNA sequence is TGTGCCAGCAGGCTTCAGGGGGCAAATCAGCCCCAGCATTTT.